This TCR beta chain was observed in a study of cytomegalovirus exposure and HLA in healthy donors. Regarding the study as a whole: The listing of about 150 TCR beta chains classed them as cytomegalovirus-associated. The authors considered a cluster of highly shared sequence variants likely to be a sequencing artifact.

V was trimmed by 0 bases and J by 0 bases, leaving 7 bases between them. The CDR3 extends over 15 amino acids. Germline V gene sequence: CDR1 SGHRS, CDR2 YFSETQ. Comments on this clone: Its antigen is undetermined.

The PCR used 60 Vbeta and 13 Jbeta primers. Profiled with immunoSEQ multiplex PCR; TCRdb holds only in-frame clones, not every one. The data hold 100,000 to 150,000 clones, with 70% to 80% observed a single time. The V call is TRBV5-1, the J call TRBJ1-3; D may be TRBD1 (5 bases). The TCR was taken from a woman between 45 and 65 years old in good health and CMV-seronegative. The sample consisted of PBMCs. CDR3 DNA sequence: TGCGCCAGCAGCTTGGAGGGGCTCTCTGGAAACACCATATATTTT. It codes for CASSLEGLSGNTIYF.